This record concerns one T cell receptor (beta chain) sequence. Its antigen is not known. Each CDR3 protein is one row after TCRdb ran MiXCR on the 5' RACE reads. This sample has about 900,000 distinct CDR3 sequences, with approximately 13% found just once. There are 15 residues in the CDR3. The germline V and J ends were trimmed by 2 bases and 4 bases, with 14 bases remaining between them. The data stem from a study of identical twins. Whole-study results and caveats: The study found that models underestimated out-of-frame TCR alpha sharing in monozygotic twins.

These data also featured in a second study, about yellow fever vaccine responses in identical twins.

The sequence derives from a woman in her late teens or twenties in good health. The chain carries TRBV12-3 or TRBV12-4 and TRBJ1-2; D might be TRBD1 (6 bases). Sequencing was performed on PBMCs. The DNA for the CDR3 is TGTGCCAGCAGTTTAAGGATCGGGACATCCTATGGCTACACCTTC. Translating it yields CASSLRIGTSYGYTF.